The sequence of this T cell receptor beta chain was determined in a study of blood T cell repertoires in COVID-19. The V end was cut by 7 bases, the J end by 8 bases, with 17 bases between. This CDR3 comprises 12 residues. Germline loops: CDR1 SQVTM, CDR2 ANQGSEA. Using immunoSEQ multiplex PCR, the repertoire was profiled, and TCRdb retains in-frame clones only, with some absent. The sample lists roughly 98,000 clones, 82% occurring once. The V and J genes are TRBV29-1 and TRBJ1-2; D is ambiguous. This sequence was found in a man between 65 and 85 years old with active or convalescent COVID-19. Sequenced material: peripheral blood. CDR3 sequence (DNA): TGCAGCGCTTATGACCCGTCGGGAGGCTACACCTTC. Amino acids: CSAYDPSGGYTF.